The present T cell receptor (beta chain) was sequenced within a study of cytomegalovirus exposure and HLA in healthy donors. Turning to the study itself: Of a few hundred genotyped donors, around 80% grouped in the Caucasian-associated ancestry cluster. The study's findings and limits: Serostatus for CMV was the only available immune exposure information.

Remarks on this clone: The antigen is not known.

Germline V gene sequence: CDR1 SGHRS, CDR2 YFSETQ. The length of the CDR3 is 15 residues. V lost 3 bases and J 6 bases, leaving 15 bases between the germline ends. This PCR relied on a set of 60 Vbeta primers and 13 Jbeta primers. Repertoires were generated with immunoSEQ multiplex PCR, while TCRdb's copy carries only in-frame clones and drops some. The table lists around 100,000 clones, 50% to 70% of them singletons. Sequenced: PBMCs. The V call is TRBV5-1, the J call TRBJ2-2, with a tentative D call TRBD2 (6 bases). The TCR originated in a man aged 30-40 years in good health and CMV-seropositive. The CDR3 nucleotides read TGCGCCAGCAGCTCGTCGGAGGGAAGAGCCGGGGAGCTGTTTTTT. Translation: CASSSSEGRAGELFF.